What follows is one T cell receptor (beta chain) and its context. Antigen specificity is unknown. Each TRB cDNA library was prepared by 5' RACE (with UMI labels). Reprocessing the 5' RACE reads, TCRdb reports a single entry for every CDR3 protein and omits DNA. Its listing shows some 50,000 distinct CDR3 sequences. Germline-derived CDR1 and CDR2 are SNHLY and FYNNEI. The CDR3 length is 15 residues. This record comes from a study of CXCR3-negative and CXCR3-positive naive CD8 T cells. The study sorted every CD8+ T cell subset in triplicate at 250,000 to 300,000 cells each. Study-wide results and caveats: Much lower diversity was found in memory CD8+ cells, while both naive subsets had comparably high diversity.

The specimen was naive CXCR3- CD8+ T cells from blood. The subset denotes: CD45RO-CCR7+CD27+CD95- naive CD8+ T cells lacking CXCR3 (TNR3-). The TCR comes from a human donor in good health. Some clones in this sample may be carry-over from other donors' samples. This chain uses TRBV2 with TRBJ2-1; TCRdb lists TRBD2, though no DNA is available to test this call. CDR3 amino acids: CASSDGASGYNEQFF.